A single TCR beta chain is shown here with its context. The data stem from a study of OX40 agonist ivuxolimab in advanced cancers. The wider study: Aged about 20 to 85 with a mean of 60 years, they were under 85% male. A partial response was reached by three patients: one with hepatocellular carcinoma and two with cutaneous melanoma.

The data were produced by immunoSEQ multiplex PCR, yet TCRdb's version contains in-frame clones alone and is incomplete. In the table there are more than 40,000 clones, about nine tenths of which are singletons. The clonotype originates from an adult with an advanced solid tumor such as melanoma, head and neck, liver or kidney cancer. The sample here was CD4+ or CD8+ T cells sorted from blood, taken in a trial of the OX40 agonist ivuxolimab.

This CDR3 is CASSLVPSGRWTQYF. Here the CDR3 DNA reads TGTGCCAGCAGCTTAGTACCTAGCGGGAGATGGACCCAGTACTTC. V gene TRBV7-2 combines with J gene TRBJ2-5, with 10 bases fitting TRBD2. CDR1 is SGHTA and CDR2 is FQGNSA in the germline V gene. The CDR3 consists of 15 residues. V trimming: 1 base; J trimming: 7 bases; junction bases outside the gene matches: 6.